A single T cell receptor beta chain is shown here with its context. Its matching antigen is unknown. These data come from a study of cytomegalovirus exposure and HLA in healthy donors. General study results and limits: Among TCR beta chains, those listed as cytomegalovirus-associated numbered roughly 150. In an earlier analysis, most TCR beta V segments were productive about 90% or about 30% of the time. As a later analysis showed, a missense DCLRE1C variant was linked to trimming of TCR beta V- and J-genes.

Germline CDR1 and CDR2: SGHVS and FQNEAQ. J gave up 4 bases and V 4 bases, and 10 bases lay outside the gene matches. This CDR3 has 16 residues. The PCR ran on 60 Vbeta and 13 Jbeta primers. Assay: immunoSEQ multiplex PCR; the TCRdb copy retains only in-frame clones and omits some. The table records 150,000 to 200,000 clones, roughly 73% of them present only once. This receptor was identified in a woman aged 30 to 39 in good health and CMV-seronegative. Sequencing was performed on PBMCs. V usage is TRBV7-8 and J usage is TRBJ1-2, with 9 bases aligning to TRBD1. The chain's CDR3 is CASSSKTTGGLYGYTF. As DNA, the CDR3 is TGTGCCAGCAGCTCTAAGACAACAGGGGGCCTCTATGGCTACACCTTC.